The 20 T cell receptor beta chains below come from one sample, sequenced in a study of patients and donors after allogeneic stem cell transplantation. In TCRdb, the RT-PCR reads were re-called with MiXCR into one record per CDR3 protein. The sample contains some 200,000 distinct CDR3 sequences, 41% of which appear only once. Input material: blood, either unsorted or a sorted T cell fraction (not recorded which). The source of these receptors is a human donor who was either an allogeneic HSCT recipient or a stem cell or donor lymphocyte infusion donor (not recorded which). It is not recorded whose cells these are; they may come from a transplant donor.

This clonotype has at least ten counts. The chain uses TRBV12-3 or TRBV12-4 and TRBJ1-1; D unclear. The length of the CDR3 is 11 residues. V was shortened by 4 bases and J by 3 bases, with 3 bases between the two germline ends. CDR3 residues: CASSWDTEAFF. CDR3 bases: TGTGCCAGCAGTTGGGACACTGAAGCTTTCTTT.

J is TRBJ2-7 and V is TRBV12-3 or TRBV12-4, with D perhaps matching TRBD2 (5 bases). This CDR3 spans 16 amino acids. The V gene lost 7 bases and the J gene lost 0 bases, with 19 bases spanning the gap. The CDR3 is CASTLGGEPFSYEQYF. The CDR3 DNA is TGTGCCAGCACCCTCGGTGGGGAGCCCTTCTCCTACGAGCAGTACTTC.

The chain joins TRBV12-3 or TRBV12-4 to TRBJ2-2; 10 nucleotides line up with TRBD1. Trimming cost V 6 bases and J 4 bases; bases outside gene matches: 14. The CDR3 covers 18 residues. The CDR3 sequence is CASSPVPGQGLGTGELFF. The CDR3 DNA reads as TGTGCCAGCAGCCCTGTCCCGGGACAGGGGCTAGGCACCGGGGAGCTGTTTTTT.

This clonotype was observed a handful of times. The V call is TRBV29-1, the J call TRBJ2-3; 7 nucleotides line up with TRBD2. V was clipped by 6 bases and J by 6 bases; unmatched bases: 9. The germline CDR1 and CDR2 sequences are SQVTM and ANQGSEA. There are 13 residues in the CDR3. The CDR3: CSVAGTTPDTQYF. CDR3 nucleotide sequence: TGCAGCGTCGCTGGGACTACTCCCGATACGCAGTATTTT.

CDR3 protein: CASKAGYRTGELFF. CDR3 nucleotide sequence: TGTGCCAGCAAAGCAGGGTATCGCACCGGGGAGCTGTTTTTT. This rearrangement joins TRBV6-2 or TRBV6-3 to TRBJ2-2; the D gene is possibly TRBD1 (5 bases). Germline V gene data show CDR1 as MNHEY and CDR2 as SVGEGT. Between the trimmed V and J ends, which lost 7 bases and 4 bases, there was a span of 13 bases. CDR3 size: 14 residues.

This clonotype has ten or more counts. The genes are TRBV7-8 and TRBJ1-1, with TRBD1 matching 8 bases. The CDR3 spans 15 residues. The junction had 9 bases not matched to a gene; V was cut back by 5 bases and J by 4 bases. Looked up from germline, CDR1 is SGHVS and CDR2 is FQNEAQ. This CDR3 is CASSKDRALGTEAFF. Here the CDR3 DNA reads TGTGCCAGCAGCAAGGACAGGGCCCTTGGCACTGAAGCTTTCTTT.

The chain links TRBV28 to TRBJ1-1; TRBD1 matches at 7 bases. The germline CDR1 and CDR2 sequences are MDHEN and SYDVKM. This CDR3 contains 14 residues. Trimming at V came to 6 bases and at J to 3 bases, leaving 7 bases not matched to a gene. The CDR3 DNA sequence: TGTGCCAGCAGACAGGGGACGTTGGACACTGAAGCTTTCTTT. Protein product: CASRQGTLDTEAFF. The full variable domain, its missing parts supplied by reference TRBV28 and TRBJ1-1, is DVKVTQSSRYLVKRTGEKVFLECVQDMDHENMFWYRQDPGLGLRLIYFSYDVKMKEKGDIPEGYSVSREKKERFSLILESASTNQTSMYLCASRQGTLDTEAFFGQGTRLTVV.

This chain links TRBV4-3 with TRBJ2-7; no definite D call. The CDR3 length is 16 residues. V was trimmed by 1 base and J by 6 bases, leaving 19 bases between them. Germline-derived CDR1 and CDR2 are LGHNA and YSLEER. The CDR3 DNA sequence: TGCGCCAGCAGCCAAGGTTTATCGGCAGGAGTTTTCGAGCAGTACTTC. It is translated as CASSQGLSAGVFEQYF.

This clonotype was recorded many times. The rearrangement joins TRBV29-1 to TRBJ1-3; no definite D call. From germline, CDR1 is SQVTM and CDR2 ANQGSEA. V shed 0 bases and J shed 0 bases, with 6 bases lying between them. The CDR3 runs to 14 residues. CDR3 sequence (DNA): TGCAGCGTTGAAGATCGGTACTCTGGAAACACCATATATTTT. Protein product: CSVEDRYSGNTIYF.

This chain links TRBV19 with TRBJ1-5; the match to TRBD1 covers 10 bases. Trimming cost V 8 bases and J 2 bases; bases outside gene matches: 15. The CDR3 contains 18 residues. Germline assignment: CDR1 LNHDA and CDR2 SQIVND (reference sequence). The CDR3 is CASAKAGQGNFGNQPQHF. CDR3 nucleotides: TGTGCCAGTGCTAAAGCGGGACAGGGGAATTTCGGCAATCAGCCCCAGCATTTT.

This clonotype was seen a handful of times. V is TRBV18 and J is TRBJ1-1; 7 positions match TRBD1. CDR3 length: 18 residues. J was trimmed by 0 bases and V by 1 base; bases with no gene match: 11. Germline CDR1 reads KGHSH; CDR2 reads LQKENI. The CDR3 DNA follows: TGTGCCAGCTCACCACGAACTTTGGGACAGATAATGAACACTGAAGCTTTCTTT. It translates to CASSPRTLGQIMNTEAFF.

This clonotype was found a few times. This chain uses TRBV6-5 with TRBJ1-1, with a weak D call TRBD1 (5 bases). The CDR3 is made up of 12 amino acids. V gave up 5 bases and J gave up 4 bases, with 8 bases separating them. From germline, CDR1 is MNHEY and CDR2 SVGAGI. CDR3 DNA: TGTGCCAGCAGTGAGGGGACCACTGAAGCTTTCTTT. Its translation is CASSEGTTEAFF.

The chain joins TRBV5-8 to TRBJ1-1; 10 bases line up with TRBD1. The V segment lost 4 bases and the J segment 5 bases; nucleotides outside the gene matches: 5. Germline CDR1 and CDR2: SGHTS and YDEGEE. This CDR3 spans 14 amino acids. CDR3 protein: CASSLRTGGTEAFF. CDR3 coding DNA: TGTGCCAGCAGCCTACGGACAGGGGGGACTGAAGCTTTCTTT.

The rearrangement uses TRBV6-2 or TRBV6-3 and TRBJ2-2; tentative D call: TRBD2 (6 bases). V was clipped by 6 bases and J by 2 bases, with 19 bases between them. The CDR3 has 17 amino acids. Germline-derived CDR1 and CDR2 are MNHEY and SVGEGT. This CDR3 is CASRIAWGEINTGELFF. The DNA for the CDR3 is TGTGCCAGCAGAATCGCGTGGGGGGAGATTAACACCGGGGAGCTGTTTTTT.

This sequence joins TRBV20-1 and TRBJ1-1, with 8 bases matching TRBD1. This CDR3 is built from 13 residues. Losses at the gene ends were 5 bases for V and 5 bases for J; bases not matched to a gene: 7. The germline gives CDR1 DFQATT, CDR2 SNEGSKA (reference sequence). CDR3 in amino acids: CSAFDRGRTEAFF. As DNA, the CDR3 is TGCAGTGCTTTTGACAGGGGAAGGACTGAAGCTTTCTTT.

This clonotype has more than one count but fewer than ten. The V and J genes are TRBV27 and TRBJ1-1; D remains ambiguous. V was pared by 7 bases and J by 7 bases, with 10 bases between. The CDR3 is 11 amino acids. CDR1 and CDR2 from the germline V gene are MNHEY and SMNVEV (reference sequence). CDR3 residues: CASMDPHEAFF. The CDR3 nucleotides read TGTGCCAGCATGGATCCTCATGAAGCTTTCTTT.

The chain is built from TRBV20-1 and TRBJ1-1, with TRBD1 as a possible D gene (5 bases). This CDR3 region has 13 residues. Germline V gene sequence: CDR1 DFQATT, CDR2 SNEGSKA (reference sequence). The germline V and J ends were trimmed by 0 bases and 5 bases, with 10 bases remaining between them. The CDR3: CSARDIGVTEAFF. CDR3 nucleotide sequence: TGCAGTGCTAGAGATATAGGGGTTACTGAAGCTTTCTTT.

The table lists this clonotype with a few counts. The chain combines TRBV15 with TRBJ1-1; tentatively, D is TRBD1 (6 bases). Germline values: CDR1 LNHNV, CDR2 YYDKDF (reference sequence). The CDR3 spans 14 residues. V was pared by 4 bases and J by 3 bases, with 12 bases between. CDR3 residues: CATSTRTEYTEAFF. CDR3 nucleotides: TGTGCCACCAGCACCCGGACAGAGTACACTGAAGCTTTCTTT.

This chain joins TRBV7-2 and TRBJ1-1, with unresolved D. Trimming cost V 3 bases and J 5 bases, with 13 bases left between them. The CDR3 loop spans 14 amino acids. Germline V gene data show CDR1 as SGHTA and CDR2 as FQGNSA. Here the CDR3 reads CASSFESMGTEAFF. CDR3 DNA: TGTGCCAGCAGCTTCGAGTCGATGGGAACTGAAGCTTTCTTT.

This clonotype was seen a handful of times. This rearrangement joins TRBV24-1 to TRBJ1-1, with 7 bases fitting TRBD1. Trimming at V came to 5 bases and at J to 4 bases, leaving 12 bases not matched to a gene. Per the germline V gene, CDR1 is KGHDR and CDR2 is SFDVKD. The CDR3 consists of 16 residues. The CDR3 sequence is CATSGPDRVGRTEAFF. The CDR3 nucleotides read TGTGCCACCAGTGGACCCGACAGGGTGGGACGCACTGAAGCTTTCTTT.